Below, 24 T cell receptor beta chains from the same sample are listed, as sequenced in a study of T cells after posttransplantation cyclophosphamide. Profiling relied on immunoSEQ multiplex PCR, and the TCRdb table lists in-frame clones only, not all of them. The table lists about 16,000 clones, almost 95% of them singletons. Cyclophosphamide on days +3 and +4 followed busulfan-fludarabine conditioning and a marrow graft. The specimen comprised CD4+ T cells sorted from blood, sampled after allogeneic stem cell transplant with posttransplant cyclophosphamide. Source of these receptors: a male patient between 60 and 69 years old who received an allogeneic stem cell transplant from a related donor and was CMV-positive. Some T cells may have come from the graft donor.

V gene TRBV18 combines with J gene TRBJ2-5, with D tentatively TRBD2 (6 bases). This CDR3 spans 17 amino acids. Germline CDR1 and CDR2: KGHSH and LQKENI. The V and J ends lost 2 bases and 0 bases respectively, with 16 bases between them. The CDR3 coding sequence is TGTGCCAGCTCACCATTGACTGGGGACTGGAACCAAGAGACCCAGTACTTC. Its protein product is CASSPLTGDWNQETQYF.

The chain couples TRBV6-6 to TRBJ2-2; 7 bases fit TRBD2. The ends lost 0 bases at V and 4 bases at J; junction bases unmatched: 2. This CDR3 has 15 residues. Germline CDR1 MNHNY, CDR2 SVGAGI (reference sequence). The CDR3 region is CASSYSTGGTGELFF. CDR3 nucleotide sequence: TGTGCCAGCAGTTACTCGACGGGGGGCACCGGGGAGCTGTTTTTT.

The chain couples TRBV27 to TRBJ2-2; a weak D match, TRBD2 (6 bases). CDR3 length equals 14 residues. In germline, CDR1 is MNHEY, CDR2 SMNVEV (reference sequence). Trimming removed 6 bases at V and 4 bases at J, with 12 bases between. The CDR3 region has the DNA TGTGCCAGCAGAAGGGGAGGACGCACCGGGGAGCTGTTTTTT. Its translation: CASRRGGRTGELFF.

The chain carries TRBV6-5 and TRBJ2-3; 9 bases agree with TRBD2. Germline V gene lookup returns CDR1 MNHEY and CDR2 SVGAGI. Trimming cost V 0 bases and J 3 bases; bases outside gene matches: 4. The CDR3 contains 16 residues. The CDR3 region has the DNA TGTGCCAGCAGTTACTCAGGCGGGGGGGGAACAGATACGCAGTATTTT. Protein product: CASSYSGGGGTDTQYF.

The chain couples TRBV11-2 to TRBJ2-5, with 8 nucleotides matching TRBD2. J was trimmed by 1 base and V by 2 bases; bases with no gene match: 3. Germline CDR1 is SGHAT and CDR2 is FQNNGV. The CDR3 is 15 residues long. The CDR3 bases are TGTGCCAGCAGCTTAACTAGCGGATCCCAAGAGACCCAGTACTTC. Its translation: CASSLTSGSQETQYF.

Worth noting for this clone: The limits of the CDR3 on the DNA are not certain, so only TCRdb's listed CDR3 is given. At the DNA level, this CDR3 is encoded by other sequences in the same sample as well. This chain links TRBV28 with TRBJ1-6; the D segment call TRBD1 is taken from the table without a DNA check. With termini counted, the CDR3 has 16 amino acids. CDR1 is MDHEN, CDR2 SYDVKM, per germline. Here the CDR3 reads CASSSGQGANNSPLHF.

The gene calls are TRBV5-1 and TRBJ1-1, with 9 bases that match TRBD1. V lost 5 bases, J lost 2 bases, and 7 bases stayed unmatched. The CDR3 sequence is 15 residues long. Germline CDR1 SGHRS, CDR2 YFSETQ. The CDR3 is CASRSGGQGNTEAFF. CDR3 sequence (DNA): TGCGCCAGCAGAAGCGGGGGACAGGGAAACACTGAAGCTTTCTTT.

The V and J genes are TRBV25-1 and TRBJ2-7; the match to TRBD1 covers 7 bases. Per germline, CDR1 MGHDK and CDR2 SYGVNS. The length of the CDR3 is 11 residues. Trimming cost V 6 bases and J 6 bases; bases outside gene matches: 2. Here the CDR3 DNA reads TGTGCCAGCAGCCGACAGGGCGAGCAGTACTTC. Encoded protein: CASSRQGEQYF.

The CDR3 coding sequence is TGTGCCAGCAGCGTAGAGCCCCTAGCGGGAGAGACCCAGTACTTC. Amino acid sequence: CASSVEPLAGETQYF. The rearrangement uses TRBV9 and TRBJ2-5; 8 nucleotides agree with TRBD2. The CDR3 is made up of 15 amino acids. Germline CDR1 and CDR2: SGDLS and YYNGEE. V shed 0 bases, J shed 4 bases, and the junction held 5 bases outside the gene matches.

The chain links TRBV13 to TRBJ2-5, with 7 positions matching TRBD2. CDR3 length: 14 amino acids. From germline, CDR1 is PRHDT and CDR2 FYEKMQ (reference sequence). J gave up 4 bases and V 7 bases, and 9 bases lay outside the gene matches. DNA of the CDR3: TGTGCCAGCACCCCCGTGGGGGGGGGAGAGACCCAGTACTTC. Its protein product is CASTPVGGGETQYF. The full variable domain, with the rest looked up from reference TRBV13 and TRBJ2-5, is AAGVIQSPRHLIKEKRETATLKCYPIPRHDTVYWYQQGPGQDPQFLISFYEKMQSDKGSIPDRFSAQQFSDYHSELNMSSLELGDSALYFCASTPVGGGETQYFGPGTRLLVL.

The gene calls are TRBV7-7 and TRBJ2-2, with D perhaps TRBD1 (6 bases). This CDR3 spans 13 amino acids. Looked up from germline, CDR1 is SSHAT and CDR2 is FNYEAQ (reference sequence). Trimming took off 6 bases at V and 7 bases at J, with 12 bases between the two ends. In nucleotides, the CDR3 is TGTGCCAGCAGTATGAGACAGGACGGGGAGCTGTTTTTT. Its protein product is CASSMRQDGELFF. Full variable domain (remainder filled in from reference TRBV7-7 and TRBJ2-2): GAGVSQSPRYKVTKRGQDVTLRCDPISSHATLYWYQQALGQGPEFLTYFNYEAQPDKSGLPSDRFSAERPEGSISTLTIQRTEQRDSAMYRCASSMRQDGELFFGEGSRLTVL.

About this clone itself: The CDR3 ends on some other residue instead of the conserved phenylalanine or tryptophan, so this is likely a read error. The limits of the CDR3 on the DNA are not certain, so only TCRdb's listed CDR3 is given. The V call is TRBV7-7, the J call TRBJ1-1. Germline assignment: CDR1 SSHAT and CDR2 FNYEAQ (reference sequence). The CDR3 spans 8 amino acids, including both terminal residues. The CDR3 sequence is CASSLGSG.

The gene calls are TRBV5-1 and TRBJ1-6; maybe TRBD1 (6 bases). There are 15 residues in the CDR3. CDR1 and CDR2 (germline): SGHRS, YFSETQ. Trimming pared 1 base from V and 8 bases from J, leaving 13 bases between. The CDR3 reads CASSLNRVTDSPLHF. CDR3 coding DNA: TGCGCCAGCAGCTTGAACAGGGTTACGGATTCACCCCTCCACTTT. The full variable domain, rest sourced from reference TRBV5-1 and TRBJ1-6, is KAGVTQTPRYLIKTRGQQVTLSCSPISGHRSVSWYQQTPGQGLQFLFEYFSETQRNKGNFPGRFSGRQFSNSRSEMNVSTLELGDSALYLCASSLNRVTDSPLHFGNGTRLTVT.

The rearrangement uses TRBV7-6 and TRBJ2-1; TRBD1 matches at 7 bases. CDR3 length: 16 amino acids. Trimming removed 3 bases from V and 4 bases from J; junction bases left unmatched: 9. Per the germline V gene, CDR1 is SGHVS and CDR2 is FNYEAQ. The CDR3 sequence: CASSLGRGGLYNEQFF. CDR3 bases: TGTGCCAGCAGCTTGGGTCGAGGGGGCTTGTACAATGAGCAGTTCTTC.

The chain uses TRBV7-2 and TRBJ1-4; D is unclear. The germline V and J ends were trimmed by 5 bases and 8 bases, with 15 bases remaining between them. The CDR3 has 14 amino acids. The V gene's germline CDR1 is SGHTA and CDR2 FQGNSA. In DNA form, the CDR3 reads TGTGCCAGCAGCCCGAGTCTCCTGAGGGAAAAACTGTTTTTT. Protein: CASSPSLLREKLFF.

The chain employs TRBV6-5 and TRBJ1-1; 8 nucleotides match TRBD1. V was pared by 4 bases and J by 3 bases, with 7 bases of the junction left unmatched. CDR1 and CDR2 from the germline V gene are MNHEY and SVGAGI. This CDR3 is 15 amino acids long. CDR3 loop: CASSWDRLKDTEAFF. Written as DNA, the CDR3 is TGTGCCAGCAGTTGGGACAGGTTGAAGGACACTGAAGCTTTCTTT.

This clone was observed a single time. V gene TRBV28 combines with J gene TRBJ2-7; D remains unclear. This CDR3 contains 14 residues. Germline V CDR1 and CDR2: MDHEN, SYDVKM. Trimming took 5 bases from V and 2 from J, leaving 13 bases between them. The CDR3 nucleotides read TGTGCCAGCAGTCCCCCAGCGCGCCCCTACGAGCAGTACTTC. This gives the protein CASSPPARPYEQYF.

The CDR3 region has the DNA TGTGCCAGCTCCCGTCCGGGACTAGCGGCAAGAAATGAGCAGTTCTTC. It is translated as CASSRPGLAARNEQFF. The chain joins TRBV18 to TRBJ2-1, with 11 bases fitting TRBD2. The J segment lost 7 bases and the V segment lost 6 bases, leaving 11 bases of the junction unmatched. This CDR3 contains 16 residues. Germline CDR1 is KGHSH and CDR2 is LQKENI.

The chain joins TRBV4-2 to TRBJ1-6; D call uncertain. The germline gives CDR1 LGHNA, CDR2 YNFKEQ. The CDR3 totals 16 residues. Between the trimmed V and J ends, which lost 1 base and 7 bases, there was a span of 14 bases. This chain's CDR3 is CASSQVTEPRNSPLHF. As DNA, the CDR3 is TGTGCCAGCAGCCAAGTGACTGAACCGCGGAATTCACCCCTCCACTTT.

V gene TRBV5-1 combines with J gene TRBJ1-1, with D maybe TRBD1 (5 bases). The CDR3 has 16 residues. Trimming stripped 0 bases from V and 5 bases from J, with 17 bases between. Looked up from germline, CDR1 is SGHRS and CDR2 is YFSETQ. The CDR3 region is CASSLGGGGNETEAFF. The CDR3 DNA follows: TGCGCCAGCAGCTTGGGTGGGGGGGGAAATGAAACTGAAGCTTTCTTT.

The gene calls are TRBV29-1 and TRBJ1-3, with D unclear. Per the germline V gene, CDR1 is SQVTM and CDR2 is ANQGSEA. The CDR3 spans 12 residues. V was clipped by 5 bases and J by 2 bases, with 7 bases between them. For the CDR3, the DNA is TGCAGCGTTTCTGCGCCTGGAAACACCATATATTTT. Its protein is CSVSAPGNTIYF.

This clone was detected a few times. The chain carries TRBV11-2 and TRBJ2-4, with TRBD1 matching over 7 bases. This CDR3 contains 17 residues. The junction had 10 bases not matched to a gene; V was cut back by 5 bases and J by 0 bases. Germline loops: CDR1 SGHAT, CDR2 FQNNGV. The CDR3 region is CASSPGFRDRAKNIQYF. The DNA of the CDR3 is TGTGCCAGCAGCCCTGGCTTTCGGGACAGAGCCAAAAACATTCAGTACTTC.

This clone was recorded once. This chain joins TRBV5-1 and TRBJ1-1; 7 nucleotides line up with TRBD1. Germline CDR1 reads SGHRS; CDR2 reads YFSETQ. V shed 0 bases and J 9 bases; nucleotides not matched to a gene: 8. This CDR3 is 14 amino acids long. This CDR3 reads CASSLEQGRQKAFF. CDR3 sequence (DNA): TGCGCCAGCAGCTTGGAACAGGGGCGGCAAAAAGCTTTCTTT.

V usage is TRBV10-3 and J usage is TRBJ1-1, with a tentative D call TRBD1 (6 bases). Germline V gene sequence: CDR1 ENHRY, CDR2 SYGVKD. Deletions cut 4 bases from V and 7 bases from J, with 22 bases between. This CDR3 has 16 amino acids. The CDR3 DNA follows: TGTGCCATCAGTGGTAGGGGAGGGGGGGAGTCGGGTGAAGCTTTCTTT. Its protein product is CAISGRGGGESGEAFF.